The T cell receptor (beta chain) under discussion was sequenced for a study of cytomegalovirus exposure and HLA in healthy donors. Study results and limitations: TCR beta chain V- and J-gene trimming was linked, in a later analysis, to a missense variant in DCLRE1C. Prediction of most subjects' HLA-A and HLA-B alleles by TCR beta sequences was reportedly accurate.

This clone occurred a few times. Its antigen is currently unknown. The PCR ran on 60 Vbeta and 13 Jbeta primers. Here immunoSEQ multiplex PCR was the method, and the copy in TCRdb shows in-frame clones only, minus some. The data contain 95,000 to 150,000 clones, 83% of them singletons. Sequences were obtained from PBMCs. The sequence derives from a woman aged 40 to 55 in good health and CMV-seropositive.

The CDR3 region is CASSQTGSSYEQYF. CDR3 coding DNA: TGCGCCAGCAGCCAGACAGGGAGCTCCTACGAGCAGTACTTC. The chain carries TRBV4-3 and TRBJ2-7, with TRBD1 identical over 7 bases. Germline CDR1 reads LGHNA; CDR2 reads YSLEER. The length of the CDR3 is 14 residues. V dropped 3 bases and J dropped 0; count of bases not matched to a gene: 2.